This T cell receptor beta chain appears in the sequencing data of a study of radiation and T cells in renal cell carcinoma. TCRdb's table, derived via immunoSEQ multiplex PCR, lists solely in-frame clones and lacks some. The data hold roughly 130,000 clones, with 81% observed a single time. Documented time point: blood 2 weeks post-SBRT. Treatment: 15 Gy SBRT to primary tumor, nephrectomy 4 weeks later. CDR3 length equals 14 residues. Germline CDR1 and CDR2: SGDLS and YYNGEE. V shed 3 bases and J shed 4 bases, with 13 bases lying between them. Sequenced material: blood, taken from a patient whose treatment included radiotherapy and nephrectomy. The chain links TRBV9 to TRBJ1-1; perhaps TRBD1 as D (5 bases). The clonotype was recovered from a woman aged 60 to 75 with renal cell carcinoma. The CDR3, as DNA: TGTGCCAGCAGCGCCTTGGGGGGAAGCACTGAAGCTTTCTTT. This codes for CASSALGGSTEAFF.